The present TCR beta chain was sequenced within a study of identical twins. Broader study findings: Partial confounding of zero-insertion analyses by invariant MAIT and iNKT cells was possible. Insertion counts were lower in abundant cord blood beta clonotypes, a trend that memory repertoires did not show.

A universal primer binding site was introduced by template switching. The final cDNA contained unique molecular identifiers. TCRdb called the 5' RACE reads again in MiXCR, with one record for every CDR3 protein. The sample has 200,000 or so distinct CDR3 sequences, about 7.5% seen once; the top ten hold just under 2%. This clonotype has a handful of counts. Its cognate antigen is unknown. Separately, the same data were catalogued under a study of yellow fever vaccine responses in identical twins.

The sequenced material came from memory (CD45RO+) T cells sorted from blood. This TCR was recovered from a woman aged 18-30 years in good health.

In nucleotides, the CDR3 is TGTGCCAGCAGTACCGGGACCCTGATTTCACCCCTCCACTTT. Protein: CASSTGTLISPLHF. The chain links TRBV2 to TRBJ1-6; possibly TRBD1 for D (5 bases). CDR1 is SNHLY and CDR2 is FYNNEI in the germline V gene. The V and J ends lost 5 bases and 9 bases respectively, with 14 bases between them. The CDR3 has 14 amino acids.